Each of the 32 T cell receptor beta chains below was sequenced from the same sample in a study of prognosis after radiotherapy for stage I lung cancer. Multiplex PCR in two rounds served to amplify TCR beta CDR3 from genomic DNA. Round-one PCR had primers specific to each TRBV and TRBJ gene. TCRdb used MiXCR to reprocess the multiplex PCR reads, holding one entry per CDR3 protein. The repertoire holds over 12,000 distinct CDR3 sequences, with about 27% as singletons. Sequencing used PBMCs, obtained before or after stereotactic body radiation therapy (not recorded which). These receptors originate from a donor at least 50 years old with non-small cell lung cancer.

This clonotype was seen ten or more times. The J gene is TRBJ2-1, the V gene TRBV7-2, with 10 bases identical to TRBD2. After removal of 6 bases from V and 3 bases from J, the junction contained 5 bases not matched to a gene. CDR3 size: 15 residues. The germline V gene encodes CDR1 SGHTA and CDR2 FQGNSA. CDR3 nucleotides: TGTGCCAGCAGGAAAAGCGGGAGGGTCTACAATGAGCAGTTCTTC. It encodes CASRKSGRVYNEQFF.

Within the sample, this clonotype is medium-sized. The chain recombines TRBV19 with TRBJ2-3, with 9 nucleotides matching TRBD2. V trimming: 8 bases; J trimming: 6 bases; junction bases outside the gene matches: 12. The CDR3 consists of 15 residues. Germline loops: CDR1 LNHDA, CDR2 SQIVND (reference sequence). This chain's CDR3 is CASFLAGLARDTQYF. The DNA for the CDR3 is TGTGCCAGTTTCCTAGCGGGGCTCGCCCGGGATACGCAGTATTTT.

The chain employs TRBV29-1 and TRBJ2-6, with a tentative D call TRBD1 (6 bases). The CDR3 spans 8 residues. The germline V and J ends were trimmed by 3 bases and 18 bases, with 6 bases remaining between them. Germline V lookup: CDR1 SQVTM, CDR2 ANQGSEA. CDR3 residues: CSVDRGTF. The CDR3 DNA reads as TGCAGCGTTGACAGGGGGACTTTC. Using reference TRBV29-1 and TRBJ2-6 for the parts outside the CDR3, the full variable domain is SAVISQKPSRDICQRGTSLTIQCQVDSQVTMMFWYRQQPGQSLTLIATANQGSEATYESGFVIDKFPISRPNLTFSTLTVSNMSPEDSSIYLCSVDRGTFGAGSRLTVL.

This clonotype was seen ten or more times. This sequence joins TRBV11-2 and TRBJ1-1; D not certain. V lost 0 bases and J 7 bases, leaving 12 bases between the germline ends. Germline loops: CDR1 SGHAT, CDR2 FQNNGV. This CDR3 is built from 14 residues. For the CDR3, the DNA is TGTGCCAGCAGCTTAGAGTTGTTGGGGTATGAAGCTTTCTTT. Protein product: CASSLELLGYEAFF.

This clonotype appeared many times. The chain recombines TRBV20-1 with TRBJ2-3; D gene ambiguous. This CDR3 is built from 12 residues. CDR1 is DFQATT and CDR2 is SNEGSKA in the germline V gene (reference sequence). The V end lost 2 bases, the J end lost 8 bases, and 11 bases lay between the germline ends. CDR3 sequence reads: CSARPGSGTQYF. The DNA for the CDR3 is TGCAGTGCTAGACCGGGTTCTGGTACGCAGTATTTT.

In the case of this clonotype: This clone may be a read error of a much larger clone one base away. This CDR3 is CASSIGLAASTDAQYF. The CDR3 nucleotides read TGTGCCAGCAGCATCGGACTAGCGGCCAGCACAGATGCGCAGTATTTT. This rearrangement joins TRBV7-9 to TRBJ2-3, with 10 positions matching TRBD2. The CDR3 loop spans 16 amino acids. Germline values: CDR1 SEHNR, CDR2 FQNEAQ (reference sequence).

Of note for this clonotype: A far larger clone is a single base away, which makes a read error likely. The chain combines TRBV6-4 with TRBJ2-1; 11 nucleotides agree with TRBD2. The CDR3 length is 18 residues. Germline values: CDR1 MRHNA, CDR2 SNTAGT. The CDR3 DNA follows: TGTGCCAGCAGTTACTCGAGGGCTAGCGGGAGGATGGTCAAAGAGCAGTTCTTC. It translates to CASSYSRASGRMVKEQFF.

As concerns this clonotype: It is likely a read error: a sequence one base away is far more abundant. The chain combines TRBV19 with TRBJ2-5, with D perhaps TRBD1 (5 bases). The length of the CDR3 is 12 residues. The germline CDR1 and CDR2 sequences are LNHDA and SQIVND (reference sequence). The CDR3 DNA sequence: TGTGCCAGTAGTGTGGTAACAGGTGAGCATTTCTTC. It yields the protein CASSVVTGEHFF.

This clonotype appeared many times. The V and J genes are TRBV9 and TRBJ2-7; a possible D gene is TRBD2 (5 bases). The CDR3 length is 15 residues. Looked up from germline, CDR1 is SGDLS and CDR2 is YYNGEE. Trimming left V 0 bases short and J 0 bases short, with 10 bases between. CDR3 residues: CASSVDLGSSYEQYF. CDR3 DNA sequence: TGTGCCAGCAGCGTAGATTTAGGGAGCTCCTACGAGCAGTACTTC.

In this sample, this clonotype turned up many times. This chain uses TRBV15 with TRBJ1-1, with D tentatively TRBD1 (6 bases). The ends were cut back, 0 bases at V and 4 bases at J, with 12 bases in the middle. The CDR3 consists of 15 residues. Germline V gene data show CDR1 as LNHNV and CDR2 as YYDKDF (reference sequence). The CDR3 sequence is CATSRDGGFGTEAFF. CDR3 DNA: TGTGCCACCAGCAGAGACGGGGGCTTCGGCACTGAAGCTTTCTTT.

This clonotype was found many times. The chain combines TRBV6-1 with TRBJ1-5; weak D call: TRBD1 (5 bases). The CDR3 is 15 residues long. The ends were cut back, 5 bases at V and 2 bases at J, with 13 bases in the middle. The germline gives CDR1 MNHNS, CDR2 SASEGT. The CDR3 DNA is TGTGCCAGCAGTAAGGACACCGCTGGCAATCAGCCCCAGCATTTT. As protein: CASSKDTAGNQPQHF.

There are many counts of this clonotype. The chain carries TRBV19 and TRBJ2-5; the D gene could be TRBD1 or TRBD2 (5 bases each). The V and J ends lost 7 bases and 4 bases respectively, with 16 bases between them. Germline loops: CDR1 LNHDA, CDR2 SQIVND (reference sequence). CDR3 length: 14 residues. The CDR3: CASMRAGAVETQYF. CDR3 DNA sequence: TGTGCCAGTATGCGTGCCGGGGCTGTAGAGACCCAGTACTTC.

This clonotype was recorded at least ten times. This chain links TRBV7-9 with TRBJ2-1; D remains ambiguous. The germline CDR1 and CDR2 sequences are SEHNR and FQNEAQ (reference sequence). The CDR3 consists of 16 residues. V was trimmed by 5 bases and J by 3 bases, leaving 17 bases between them. The CDR3 reads CASSPRGDPRYNEQFF. CDR3 DNA: TGTGCCAGCAGCCCTCGTGGAGACCCTCGCTACAATGAGCAGTTCTTC.

Note on this clonotype: This may be a read error, as it is one base from a much larger clone. The V gene is TRBV29-1, the J gene TRBJ2-7; 10 nucleotides match TRBD1. This CDR3 contains 17 residues. Unmatched junction bases numbered 18, after V lost 7 bases and J lost 3 bases. Germline CDR1 is SQVTM and CDR2 is ANQGSEA. The CDR3 spells CSAAGQGGWGIVYEQYF. The DNA for the CDR3 is TGCAGCGCCGCCGGACAGGGGGGATGGGGAATAGTCTACGAGCAGTACTTC.

This clonotype is labeled as medium-sized. This rearrangement joins TRBV20-1 to TRBJ2-1; D unclear. V was pared by 0 bases and J by 7 bases, with 7 bases between. Per the germline V gene, CDR1 is DFQATT and CDR2 is SNEGSKA (reference sequence). There are 12 residues in the CDR3. The CDR3 region is CSARDRRNEQFF. The CDR3 DNA is TGCAGTGCTAGAGATCGAAGGAATGAGCAGTTCTTC.

This clonotype was observed many times. A read error may be the cause here, since a much bigger clone is one base away. In nucleotides, the CDR3 is TGTGCCTGGAGTGTACTCGGAATTGATGAGGCCGGGGAGCTGTTTTTT. Amino acids: CAWSVLGIDEAGELFF. The V gene is TRBV30, the J gene TRBJ2-2; no clear D. There are 16 residues in the CDR3. The V gene lost 0 bases and the J gene lost 6 bases, with 17 bases spanning the gap. Germline CDR1 reads GTSNPN; CDR2 reads SVGIG (reference sequence).

The rearrangement joins TRBV5-1 to TRBJ2-2; 7 bases fit TRBD2. V was clipped by 8 bases and J by 1 base; unmatched bases: 17. The CDR3 extends over 18 amino acids. Germline CDR1 SGHRS, CDR2 YFSETQ. The DNA for the CDR3 is TGCGCCAGGAGTTCTCAGCCGGGCCGGGGGGAGAACACCGGGGAGCTGTTTTTT. This sequence encodes CARSSQPGRGENTGELFF.

This clonotype was observed at least ten times. This chain connects TRBV3-1 to TRBJ1-6; no reliable D call. The V end was cut by 5 bases, the J end by 8 bases, with 10 bases between. The CDR3 runs to 13 residues. Germline V CDR1 and CDR2: LGHDT, YNNKEL (reference sequence). The CDR3 DNA reads as TGTGCCAGCAGCGCGAATCCTGATTCACCCCTCCACTTT. It is translated as CASSANPDSPLHF.

This clonotype appeared many times. The chain uses TRBV7-2 and TRBJ2-7; no definite D call. In germline, CDR1 is SGHTA, CDR2 FQGNSA. V lost 2 bases to trimming and J lost 5 bases, with 13 bases between them. The CDR3 extends over 14 amino acids. The CDR3 DNA reads TGTGCCAGCAGCTTACCAGGAGACGTCGACGAGCAGTACTTC. Its protein product is CASSLPGDVDEQYF.

About this clonotype itself: A read error may explain this, as a much larger clone is one base away. The genes are TRBV29-1 and TRBJ2-5, with 7 bases lining up with TRBD1. J was trimmed by 2 bases and V by 6 bases; bases with no gene match: 6. From germline, CDR1 is SQVTM and CDR2 ANQGSEA. This CDR3 region has 13 residues. The CDR3, as DNA: TGCAGCGTGACCGGGACAGAACAAGAGACCCAGTACTTC. It encodes CSVTGTEQETQYF.

This clonotype was seen at least ten times. CDR3 sequence: CASWGWAATNSPLHF. DNA of the CDR3: TGTGCCAGCTGGGGATGGGCAGCAACAAATTCACCCCTCCACTTT. The chain links TRBV28 to TRBJ1-6, with D uncertain. With 8 bases removed from V and 7 bases from J, the gap between germline ends came to 18 bases. The V gene's germline CDR1 is MDHEN and CDR2 SYDVKM. The CDR3 consists of 15 residues.

This clonotype was detected many times. V is TRBV11-2 and J is TRBJ2-5; no reliable D call. The CDR3 consists of 13 residues. Trimming removed 1 base from V and 2 bases from J, with 5 bases in between. Per germline, CDR1 SGHAT and CDR2 FQNNGV. The chain's CDR3 is CASSLGQQETQYF. The CDR3 nucleotides read TGTGCCAGCAGCTTAGGGCAGCAAGAGACCCAGTACTTC.

This clonotype is labeled as medium-sized. J is TRBJ2-1 and V is TRBV20-1; D uncertain. Trimming took 1 base from V and 0 from J, leaving 10 bases between them. The CDR3 runs 15 residues. The germline CDR1 and CDR2 sequences are DFQATT and SNEGSKA (reference sequence). CDR3 bases: TGCAGTGCTAGAGGAGGCGAAAGCTCCTACAATGAGCAGTTCTTC. Residues: CSARGGESSYNEQFF.

This clonotype has ten or more counts. The chain recombines TRBV6-2 or TRBV6-3 with TRBJ1-2; D gene uncertain. V was pared by 5 bases and J by 2 bases, with 21 bases between. The CDR3 sequence is 17 residues long. Germline values: CDR1 MNHEY, CDR2 SVGEGT. CDR3: CASSGLGVVAQNYGYTF. CDR3 nucleotides: TGTGCCAGCAGTGGCCTGGGTGTAGTGGCACAGAACTATGGCTACACCTTC.

Points on this clonotype: It is likely a read error: a sequence one base away is far more abundant. The chain's CDR3 is CASRTFGNNSPHHF. CDR3 DNA sequence: TGTGCCAGCAGGACCTTCGGGAATAATTCACCCCACCACTTT. V is TRBV6-8 and J is TRBJ1-6; D is undetermined. The CDR3 covers 14 residues. CDR1 and CDR2 (germline): MNHGY, SAAAGT.

V gene TRBV9 combines with J gene TRBJ1-6, with a possible D match to TRBD1 (5 bases). With 4 bases removed from V and 15 bases from J, the gap between germline ends came to 17 bases. Germline V gene sequence: CDR1 SGDLS, CDR2 YYNGEE. This CDR3 spans 13 amino acids. The CDR3 protein is CASSPRAGSLLHF. The CDR3 region has the DNA TGTGCCAGCAGCCCCAGGGCCGGCAGTCTCCTCCACTTT.

The sample holds many counts of this clonotype. The gene calls are TRBV20-1 and TRBJ1-3; TRBD1 might be the D (5 bases). This CDR3 comprises 15 residues. Germline V gene data show CDR1 as DFQATT and CDR2 as SNEGSKA (reference sequence). The germline V and J ends were trimmed by 0 bases and 5 bases, with 14 bases remaining between them. In DNA form, the CDR3 reads TGCAGTGCTAGAGACTTTGGAGGACAACGAAACACCATATATTTT. Protein sequence: CSARDFGGQRNTIYF.

Judged by abundance, this clonotype is medium-sized. The genes are TRBV6-1 and TRBJ1-3, with D tentatively TRBD1 (5 bases). CDR1 is MNHNS, CDR2 SASEGT, per germline. With 1 base removed from V and 6 bases from J, the gap between germline ends came to 19 bases. The CDR3 totals 17 residues. The CDR3 nucleotides read TGTGCCAGCAGTGAAGAAAGGGGCCCGCGGGTTGAAAACACCATATATTTT. Its translation is CASSEERGPRVENTIYF.

This clonotype has a count of ten or more. The chain combines TRBV7-9 with TRBJ2-3; 10 nucleotides match TRBD2. CDR1 and CDR2 from the germline V gene are SEHNR and FQNEAQ (reference sequence). CDR3 length equals 17 residues. J gave up 3 bases and V 5 bases, and 11 bases lay outside the gene matches. The CDR3 region is CASSPEAAGGPTDTQYF. Here the CDR3 DNA reads TGTGCCAGCAGCCCAGAGGCAGCGGGAGGGCCTACAGATACGCAGTATTTT.

For this clonotype: This may be a read error: a much more frequent sequence differs by one nucleotide. The J gene is TRBJ1-1, the V gene TRBV3-1; D call uncertain. This CDR3 has 15 residues. Trimming pared 8 bases from V and 4 bases from J, leaving 20 bases between. Per germline, CDR1 LGHDT and CDR2 YNNKEL (reference sequence). CDR3 coding DNA: TGTGCCAGCGGCCCCCGACGGACTTTTGGCACTGAAGCTTTCTTT. Translation: CASGPRRTFGTEAFF.

In its sample, this clonotype was seen many times. V is TRBV14 and J is TRBJ2-7; D could derive from TRBD1 or TRBD2 (5 bases each). Trimming removed 4 bases from V and 2 bases from J, with 12 bases in between. In germline, CDR1 is SGHDN, CDR2 FVKESK. The CDR3 spans 14 residues. The CDR3 sequence is CASSPGTDTYEQYF. In DNA, the CDR3 is TGTGCCAGCAGCCCCGGGACGGACACCTACGAGCAGTACTTC.

Judged by abundance, this clonotype is medium-sized. This chain uses TRBV28 with TRBJ1-2; possibly TRBD1 for D (6 bases). V dropped 6 bases and J dropped 5 bases, with 19 bases sitting between them. Per the germline V gene, CDR1 is MDHEN and CDR2 is SYDVKM. This CDR3 comprises 15 residues. CDR3 protein: CASRPSQGRGYGYTF. The CDR3 DNA is TGTGCCAGCAGGCCTTCACAGGGAAGGGGGTATGGCTACACCTTC.